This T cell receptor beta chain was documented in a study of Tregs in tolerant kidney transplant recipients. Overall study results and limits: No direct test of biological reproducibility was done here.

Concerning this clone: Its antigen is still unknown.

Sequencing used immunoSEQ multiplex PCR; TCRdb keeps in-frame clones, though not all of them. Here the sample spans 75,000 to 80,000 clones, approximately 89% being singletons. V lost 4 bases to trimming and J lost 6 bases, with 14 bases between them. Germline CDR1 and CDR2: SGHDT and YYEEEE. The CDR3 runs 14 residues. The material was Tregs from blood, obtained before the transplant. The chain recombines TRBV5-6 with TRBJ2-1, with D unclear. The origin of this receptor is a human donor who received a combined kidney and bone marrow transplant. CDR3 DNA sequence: TGTGCCAGCAGCCGCCCCCTGACTTTCAATGAGCAGTTCTTC. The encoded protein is CASSRPLTFNEQFF.